One and the same sample provided the 22 T cell receptor beta chains below, sequenced in a study of Ad26.COV2.S vaccination and SARS-CoV-2 variants. Data came from immunoSEQ multiplex PCR; TCRdb stores just in-frame clones and leaves some out. The sample lists 350,000 to 450,000 clones, more than 75% occurring once. Described treatment: roughly 18 received Ad26.COV2.S at low or high dose, single or two shots; about five received placebo; per-sample allocation not given. All samples were drawn on day 63, counting from the first vaccine or placebo injection. The starting material was peripheral blood, obtained in a trial of Ad26.COV2.S vaccine versus placebo. Receptor source: a person aged 18-60 years who received the Ad26.COV2.S COVID-19 vaccine or a placebo.

The J gene is TRBJ2-2, the V gene TRBV7-2; the D is unclear. Germline lookup yields CDR1 SGHTA and CDR2 FQGNSA. With 2 bases removed from V and 7 bases from J, the gap between germline ends came to 8 bases. The CDR3 consists of 13 residues. The DNA for the CDR3 is TGTGCCAGCAGCTTAAGACCCGACGGGGAGCTGTTTTTT. This gives the protein CASSLRPDGELFF.

In this sample, this clone turned up once. The chain links TRBV11-2 to TRBJ1-4, with D possibly matching TRBD1 (5 bases). The CDR3 has 16 amino acids. Germline-derived CDR1 and CDR2 are SGHAT and FQNNGV. V shed 1 base and J shed 7 bases, with 16 bases lying between them. The CDR3, as DNA: TGTGCCAGCAGCTTAGTTCGGCGGGGGTTTGGTGAAAAACTGTTTTTT. Amino acid sequence: CASSLVRRGFGEKLFF.

The chain employs TRBV27 and TRBJ2-5; 8 bases align to TRBD1. V was pared by 6 bases and J by 5 bases, with 14 bases of the junction left unmatched. CDR3 size: 16 residues. Germline CDR1 and CDR2: MNHEY and SMNVEV (reference sequence). In DNA, the CDR3 is TGTGCCAGCAGACCCCCAGGGGGCAAACTGCGGGAGACCCAGTACTTC. This translates into CASRPPGGKLRETQYF.

This chain uses TRBV7-9 with TRBJ2-3; possible D gene TRBD1, 5 bases. The CDR3 extends over 15 amino acids. Germline loops: CDR1 SEHNR, CDR2 FQNEAQ (reference sequence). V was clipped by 2 bases and J by 2 bases, with 11 bases between them. For the CDR3, the DNA is TGTGCCAGCAGCTTAAGGGGTGGGGCCACAGATACGCAGTATTTT. Protein: CASSLRGGATDTQYF.

J is TRBJ1-5 and V is TRBV24-1, with D perhaps TRBD1 (5 bases). V lost 4 bases, J lost 1 base, and 10 bases lay in between. The CDR3 is made up of 15 amino acids. CDR1 KGHDR and CDR2 SFDVKD come from the germline V gene. The CDR3 protein is CATSEAGRSNQPQHF. CDR3 nucleotides: TGTGCCACCAGTGAGGCAGGGCGAAGCAATCAGCCCCAGCATTTT.

The chain has TRBV4-1 and TRBJ1-6; 7 bases agree with TRBD1. This CDR3 is built from 16 residues. Germline CDR1 reads MGHRA; CDR2 reads YSYEKL. With 0 bases clipped from V and 5 bases from J, the junction kept 4 bases outside the gene matches. CDR3 sequence (DNA): TGCGCCAGCAGCCAAGAAGTGACAGGGAATAATTCACCCCTCCACTTT. Protein: CASSQEVTGNNSPLHF.

The chain employs TRBV27 and TRBJ2-1; tentatively, D is TRBD1 (6 bases). This CDR3 region has 15 residues. V lost 5 bases, J lost 8 bases, and 19 bases lay in between. Germline CDR1 is MNHEY and CDR2 is SMNVEV (reference sequence). CDR3 nucleotides: TGTGCCAGCAGTACCCAGCACCAGGGGCTGGATGAGCAGTTCTTC. Amino acids: CASSTQHQGLDEQFF.

Remarks on this clone: The sample holds other DNA sequences that translate to the same CDR3. This chain connects TRBV18 to TRBJ1-1; no definite D call. The ends were cut back, 0 bases at V and 1 base at J, with 3 bases in the middle. Germline lookup yields CDR1 KGHSH and CDR2 LQKENI. The length of the CDR3 is 13 residues. CDR3 amino acids: CASSPPTNTEAFF. The CDR3 coding sequence is TGTGCCAGCTCACCACCGACGAACACTGAAGCTTTCTTT.

The sample holds a few counts of this clone. This chain connects TRBV3-1 (or the pseudogene TRBV3-2) to TRBJ1-6, with D hard to call. The germline V gene encodes CDR1 LGHDT and CDR2 YNNKEL (reference sequence). Trimming cost V 0 bases and J 0 bases, with 6 bases left between them. This CDR3 comprises 16 residues. This CDR3 reads CASSQEAGSYNSPLHF. DNA for the CDR3: TGTGCCAGCAGCCAAGAGGCTGGCTCCTATAATTCACCCCTCCACTTT.

This chain uses TRBV7-9 with TRBJ2-2; 8 bases line up with TRBD1. The germline CDR1 and CDR2 sequences are SEHNR and FQNEAQ (reference sequence). The CDR3 length is 17 residues. V gave up 5 bases and J gave up 4 bases; unmatched junction bases: 12. CDR3 sequence (DNA): TGTGCCAGCAGCCCCCCGGCGGGACAGGATGTCACCGGGGAGCTGTTTTTT. It translates to CASSPPAGQDVTGELFF.

This clone was seen many times. V usage is TRBV7-2 and J usage is TRBJ2-2; 11 bases match TRBD2. The CDR3 covers 19 residues. Germline V gene data show CDR1 as SGHTA and CDR2 as FQGNSA. With 4 bases clipped from V and 0 bases from J, the junction kept 10 bases outside the gene matches. This chain's CDR3 is CASSSLPTSGAANTGELFF. In DNA, the CDR3 is TGTGCCAGCAGCTCACTACCGACTAGCGGGGCGGCGAACACCGGGGAGCTGTTTTTT.

This clone was counted once. The CDR3 loop reads CAWETGPNTGELFF. The CDR3 bases are TGTGCCTGGGAGACAGGACCGAACACCGGGGAGCTGTTTTTT. The V call is TRBV30, the J call TRBJ2-2, with a possible D match to TRBD1 (6 bases). Germline loops: CDR1 GTSNPN, CDR2 SVGIG (reference sequence). The CDR3 is made up of 14 amino acids. V dropped 5 bases and J dropped 0 bases, with 10 bases sitting between them.

V usage is TRBV13 and J usage is TRBJ1-5; D not resolved. The CDR3 spans 13 residues. Germline CDR1 is PRHDT and CDR2 is FYEKMQ (reference sequence). The V and J ends lost 4 bases and 4 bases respectively, with 8 bases between them. CDR3 region: CASSWGSNQPQHF. CDR3 sequence (DNA): TGTGCCAGCAGCTGGGGATCTAATCAGCCCCAGCATTTT.

This clone has just one count. This chain connects TRBV12-3 or TRBV12-4 to TRBJ2-3; D remains ambiguous. The length of the CDR3 is 12 residues. Trimming took off 6 bases at V and 0 bases at J, with 4 bases between the two ends. The CDR3 loop is CASRVSTDTQYF. CDR3 DNA: TGTGCCAGCAGGGTTAGCACAGATACGCAGTATTTT.

In its sample, this clone was seen once. For the CDR3, the DNA is TGTGCCAGCAGCTTCCGGGGCGGCTATGGCTACACCTTC. Its protein product is CASSFRGGYGYTF. The chain recombines TRBV5-6 with TRBJ1-2, with a weak D call TRBD1 (5 bases). The ends were cut back, 2 bases at V and 4 bases at J, with 9 bases in the middle. The CDR3 totals 13 residues. Germline lookup yields CDR1 SGHDT and CDR2 YYEEEE.

The chain employs TRBV6-5 and TRBJ1-2, with 7 nucleotides matching TRBD1. The CDR3 contains 14 residues. Germline assignment: CDR1 MNHEY and CDR2 SVGAGI. J was trimmed by 5 bases and V by 2 bases; bases with no gene match: 5. CDR3 sequence: CASSYRQGPYGYTF. The CDR3, as DNA: TGTGCCAGCAGTTACCGACAGGGTCCTTATGGCTACACCTTC.

The rearrangement uses TRBV30 and TRBJ2-1, with D perhaps matching TRBD1 (6 bases). This CDR3 is built from 13 residues. V was clipped by 0 bases and J by 8 bases, with 11 bases between them. In germline, CDR1 is GTSNPN, CDR2 SVGIG (reference sequence). In nucleotides, the CDR3 is TGTGCCTGGAGTGTAACAGGGCCGGATGAGCAGTTCTTC. Protein sequence: CAWSVTGPDEQFF.

The chain combines TRBV9 with TRBJ2-7; the D gene is possibly TRBD1 (5 bases). This CDR3 region has 14 residues. Trimming pared 0 bases from V and 2 bases from J, leaving 9 bases between. The germline gives CDR1 SGDLS, CDR2 YYNGEE. The CDR3 DNA follows: TGTGCCAGCAGCGTAGGTTGGGGCGCCTACGAGCAGTACTTC. Its protein is CASSVGWGAYEQYF.

The V call is TRBV9, the J call TRBJ1-1, with D unresolved. CDR1 is SGDLS, CDR2 YYNGEE, per germline. This CDR3 contains 13 residues. V gave up 1 base and J gave up 2 bases, with 6 bases separating them. The chain's CDR3 is CASSVHSNTEAFF. The DNA of the CDR3 is TGTGCCAGCAGCGTACATTCAAACACTGAAGCTTTCTTT.

The rearrangement links TRBV30 to TRBJ1-2; D gene ambiguous. There are 12 residues in the CDR3. Germline V gene sequence: CDR1 GTSNPN, CDR2 SVGIG (reference sequence). Trimming stripped 4 bases from V and 8 bases from J, with 14 bases between. The CDR3 is CAWTGRARGYTF. The CDR3 DNA is TGTGCCTGGACGGGCAGAGCTCGGGGCTACACCTTC.

The chain carries TRBV4-2 and TRBJ2-1, with D possibly being TRBD2 (5 bases). The CDR3 is 18 residues long. Germline V gene lookup returns CDR1 LGHNA and CDR2 YNFKEQ. Trimming pared 2 bases from V and 0 bases from J, leaving 17 bases between. CDR3 protein: CASSQNSRTYSSYNEQFF. CDR3 bases: TGTGCCAGCAGCCAAAACTCAAGGACTTACAGCTCCTACAATGAGCAGTTCTTC.

The chain links TRBV14 to TRBJ1-1; the D is unclear. The CDR3 loop spans 13 amino acids. The V and J ends lost 4 bases and 6 bases respectively, with 12 bases between them. In germline, CDR1 is SGHDN, CDR2 FVKESK. This CDR3 is CASSRTRIAEAFF. CDR3 nucleotide sequence: TGTGCCAGCAGCCGTACGCGAATCGCTGAAGCTTTCTTT.